The following is a TCR beta chain sequence with its context. Its antigen remains unidentified. The sample is drawn from a study of T cell responses to AZD1222 COVID-19 vaccine. Study results and caveats: Along spike, vaccine-associated CD4 TCRs were found throughout, with dominance at 160-218 and 743-854. The donors showed a predominance of white British ancestry and of females, with possible underestimation of clonal diversity.

This CDR3 spans 15 amino acids. The V segment lost 4 bases and the J segment 6 bases; nucleotides outside the gene matches: 6. Germline V gene lookup returns CDR1 SEHNR and CDR2 FQNEAQ (reference sequence). Sequencing used immunoSEQ multiplex PCR; TCRdb keeps in-frame clones, though not all of them. The repertoire has roughly 150,000 clones, under 95% of them found once; the top ten carry roughly 4.6%. The source material was peripheral blood, sampled on day 0 of AZD1222 vaccination. This chain uses TRBV7-9 with TRBJ1-6, with TRBD1 matching 7 bases. This TCR came from an adult in good health. The CDR3 loop reads CASSSADRSNSPLHF. CDR3 nucleotides: TGTGCCAGCAGCTCCGCGGACAGGAGTAATTCACCCCTCCACTTT.